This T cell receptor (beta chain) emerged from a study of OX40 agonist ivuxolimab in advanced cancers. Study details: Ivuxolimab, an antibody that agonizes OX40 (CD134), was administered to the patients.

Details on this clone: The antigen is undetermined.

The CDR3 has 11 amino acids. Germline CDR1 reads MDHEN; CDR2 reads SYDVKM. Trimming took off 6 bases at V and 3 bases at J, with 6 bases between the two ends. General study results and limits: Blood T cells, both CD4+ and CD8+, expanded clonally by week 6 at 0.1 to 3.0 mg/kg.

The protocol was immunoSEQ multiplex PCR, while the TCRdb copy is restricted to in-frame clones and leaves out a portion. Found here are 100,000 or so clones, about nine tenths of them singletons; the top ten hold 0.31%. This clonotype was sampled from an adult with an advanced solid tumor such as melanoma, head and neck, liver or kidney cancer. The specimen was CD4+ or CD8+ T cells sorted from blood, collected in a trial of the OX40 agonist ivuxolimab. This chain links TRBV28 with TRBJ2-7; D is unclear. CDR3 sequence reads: CASRQYYEQYF. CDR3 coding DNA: TGTGCCAGCAGACAATACTACGAGCAGTACTTC. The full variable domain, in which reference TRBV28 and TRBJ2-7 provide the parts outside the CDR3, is DVKVTQSSRYLVKRTGEKVFLECVQDMDHENMFWYRQDPGLGLRLIYFSYDVKMKEKGDIPEGYSVSREKKERFSLILESASTNQTSMYLCASRQYYEQYFGPGTRLTVT.